The sample holds many counts of the clone carrying this T cell receptor (beta chain). These data originate in a study of T cells in Graves' hyperthyroidism and ophthalmopathy. Across the study: The initial diagnosis was the point when peripheral blood was collected, ahead of any treatment.

Template material for amplifying TCR beta CDR3 regions consisted of RNA transcripts. Initially, a first-round RT-PCR of the TCR CDR3 employed the HTBI primer set. TCRdb re-analysed the multiplex PCR reads in MiXCR, keeping a single row per CDR3 protein. This sample carries 400,000 to 500,000 distinct CDR3 sequences, approximately 15% of them seen once, and the ten largest clones take less than 15%. The V gene end was trimmed by 5 bases and the J gene end by 5 bases; junction bases not matched to a gene: 11. Germline assignment: CDR1 SEHNR and CDR2 FQNEAQ (reference sequence). This CDR3 is 15 amino acids long.

What was sequenced was blood. This rearrangement joins TRBV7-9 to TRBJ2-7; TRBD2 matches at 8 bases. The TCR originated in a young man with Graves' ophthalmopathy. The CDR3 loop is CASSASSGLLDEQYF. The CDR3 DNA reads as TGTGCCAGCAGCGCATCTAGCGGGTTGTTGGACGAGCAGTACTTC.